The present entry profiles one TCR beta chain with its context. Its antigen is unknown. Sequenced with the Oncomine TCR Beta short-read assay was DNA taken from cultured CD4+ T cells. Once CD4+ T cells had been cultured, genomic DNA was extracted from them. TCRdb reanalysed the PCR reads using MiXCR and keeps one entry per CDR3 protein. The table records about 18,000 distinct CDR3 sequences, about 53% of them present only once. This CDR3 has 14 residues. The V segment lost 6 bases and the J segment 5 bases; nucleotides outside the gene matches: 9. CDR1 is LNHDA, CDR2 SQIVND, per germline (reference sequence). The data stem from a study of vaccination and CD4 T cells after COVID-19. Study-wide results and caveats: Detection of a median around 83% of reactive clones in convalescent patients was confined to the period after vaccination.

Treatment meaning: roughly 10-day PBMC culture with coronavirus spike peptide pools or control peptides (ViraFEST assay). Via ViraFEST, peptide pools expanded antigen-specific T cells before TCR sequencing. V and J are TRBV19 and TRBJ2-5, with TRBD1 matching over 7 bases. The sequence came from a human donor who had recovered from COVID-19. Sample: CD4+ T cells from blood, cultured in vitro. Here the CDR3 DNA reads TGTGCCAGTAGCCCGACAGGGATAAGGGAGACCCAGTACTTC. Translated: CASSPTGIRETQYF.